This TCR beta chain originates from a study of CD8 T cells in Susac syndrome. Study results and limitations: Only a relatively small number of individuals were included in the TCR sequencing and HLA analysis.

Comment on this clonotype: Its specificity is unknown.

RNA in amounts of about 0.45 to 1 ug was reverse transcribed with random hexamers. Multiplex immunoSEQ PCR targeted 54 Vbeta and 13 Jbeta TCR beta segments. MiXCR was run by TCRdb on the immunoSEQ multiplex PCR reads, yielding one entry per CDR3 protein. In the table there are a few hundred thousand distinct CDR3 sequences, about 85% of which are singletons. CD8+ and CD4+ T cells from blood underwent TCR beta sequencing, which was carried out in a high-throughput format. TEMRA cells were enriched by FACS, and CD4+ and CD8+ T cells were negatively isolated. Trimming took off 3 bases at V and 7 bases at J, with 10 bases between the two ends. CDR3 length equals 13 residues. Germline CDR1 SGHRS, CDR2 YFSETQ.

The rearrangement links TRBV5-1 to TRBJ1-4, with D possibly matching TRBD1 (5 bases). This TCR was sampled from a human donor with multiple sclerosis. Specimen: CD8+ T cells from PBMCs. The CDR3 bases are TGCGCCAGCAGCTCGGGGGAGGCTGAAAAACTGTTTTTT. Translation: CASSSGEAEKLFF.